The 10 T cell receptor beta chains in this list originate from one sample, sequenced in a study of CD8+ T cells in alopecia areata. Treatment specified: oral pan-JAK inhibitor, 5-10 mg twice daily. RNA extraction and reverse transcription yielded cDNA as sequencing template. Only in-frame clones appear in the TCRdb table, and some are missing; sequencing was by immunoSEQ multiplex PCR. The sample includes approximately 210,000 clones, around three fifths seen only once; the top ten take 1.3%. This specimen was CD4+ T cells sorted from blood, taken around week 50, from a patient treated with tofacitinib. The receptors derive from a human donor with alopecia areata.

This clone was counted only a few times. The chain recombines TRBV29-1 with TRBJ2-4; D is uncertain. Trimming pared 6 bases from V and 6 bases from J, leaving 9 bases between. CDR3 length: 11 residues. Germline-derived CDR1 and CDR2 are SQVTM and ANQGSEA. DNA for the CDR3: TGCAGCGTAGTAACAAGAAACATTCAGTACTTC. Translated, it gives CSVVTRNIQYF.

This rearrangement joins TRBV5-1 to TRBJ2-1; TRBD1 matches at 12 bases. CDR3 length equals 15 residues. CDR1 is SGHRS, CDR2 YFSETQ, per germline. Germline trimming cut 4 bases from V and 9 bases from J; bases unmatched to any gene: 8. The CDR3 DNA is TGCGCCAGCAGCCCCGGGACAGGGGGCTTTAGTGAGCAGTTCTTC. It yields the protein CASSPGTGGFSEQFF.

The chain recombines TRBV29-1 with TRBJ1-2; TRBD1 matches 7 bases. The CDR3 totals 14 residues. V lost 2 bases to trimming and J lost 4 bases; unmatched junction nucleotides: 7. CDR1 is SQVTM and CDR2 is ANQGSEA in the germline V gene. The CDR3 reads CSVESGTAIYGYTF. The CDR3 DNA follows: TGCAGCGTTGAATCGGGGACAGCGATCTATGGCTACACCTTC.

The J gene is TRBJ1-6, the V gene TRBV12-5; D uncertain. Germline V CDR1 and CDR2: LGHNT, FRNRAP. This CDR3 is 13 amino acids long. The ends were cut back, 0 bases at V and 7 bases at J, with 4 bases in the middle. As DNA, the CDR3 is TGTGCTAGTGGTTTGGTAGGGAATTCACCCCTCCACTTT. The encoded protein is CASGLVGNSPLHF.

V is TRBV4-3 and J is TRBJ2-5; 10 bases are a match to TRBD2. CDR3 length equals 17 residues. Germline CDR1 is LGHNA and CDR2 is YSLEER. Losses at the gene ends were 0 bases for V and 3 bases for J; bases not matched to a gene: 7. The CDR3 loop is CASSQDCSSGGKETQYF. The CDR3 bases are TGCGCCAGCAGCCAAGATTGTAGTAGCGGGGGGAAAGAGACCCAGTACTTC.

The chain uses TRBV19 and TRBJ1-1; 7 bases are shared with TRBD1. This CDR3 is built from 15 residues. Germline CDR1 reads LNHDA; CDR2 reads SQIVND (reference sequence). Trimming at V came to 7 bases and at J to 4 bases, leaving 12 bases not matched to a gene. CDR3 sequence: CASTKGPRGGTEAFF. The DNA of the CDR3 is TGTGCCAGTACCAAGGGCCCCAGGGGGGGCACTGAAGCTTTCTTT.

This clone was seen more than once but under ten times. The genes are TRBV7-2 and TRBJ1-1; TRBD1 is a possible D gene (5 bases). CDR3 size: 13 residues. Germline CDR1 and CDR2: SGHTA and FQGNSA. V dropped 5 bases and J dropped 6 bases, with 13 bases sitting between them. CDR3 coding DNA: TGTGCCAGCAGCCAAAGCGGGGCGGCTGAAGCTTTCTTT. This sequence encodes CASSQSGAAEAFF. The whole variable domain, remainder taken from reference TRBV7-2 and TRBJ1-1, is GAGVSQSPSNKVTEKGKDVELRCDPISGHTALYWYRQSLGQGLEFLIYFQGNSAPDKSGLPSDRFSAERTGGSVSTLTIQRTQQEDSAVYLCASSQSGAAEAFFGQGTRLTVV.

The chain is built from TRBV7-9 and TRBJ2-7; 9 bases are a match to TRBD1. The CDR3 contains 15 residues. Germline-derived CDR1 and CDR2 are SEHNR and FQNEAQ (reference sequence). Germline trimming cut 5 bases from V and 9 bases from J; bases unmatched to any gene: 14. The CDR3 DNA is TGTGCCAGCAGCCCAGGGACAGGGATCCCTCTGTCGCAGTACTTC. As protein: CASSPGTGIPLSQYF.

This chain links TRBV30 with TRBJ1-2; D is uncertain. Trimming stripped 0 bases from V and 7 bases from J, with 15 bases between. CDR3 length: 14 amino acids. Germline assignment: CDR1 GTSNPN and CDR2 SVGIG (reference sequence). CDR3 sequence (DNA): TGTGCCTGGAGTGTAAGGCCGGGTGGTGGTGGCTACACCTTC. Amino acids: CAWSVRPGGGGYTF.

J is TRBJ2-5 and V is TRBV4-3; D gene uncertain. Germline loops: CDR1 LGHNA, CDR2 YSLEER. The CDR3 extends over 15 amino acids. V lost 0 bases and J lost 1, with 9 bases in between. DNA for the CDR3: TGCGCCAGCAGCCAAGACCTTACTTTCCAAGAGACCCAGTACTTC. It translates to CASSQDLTFQETQYF.